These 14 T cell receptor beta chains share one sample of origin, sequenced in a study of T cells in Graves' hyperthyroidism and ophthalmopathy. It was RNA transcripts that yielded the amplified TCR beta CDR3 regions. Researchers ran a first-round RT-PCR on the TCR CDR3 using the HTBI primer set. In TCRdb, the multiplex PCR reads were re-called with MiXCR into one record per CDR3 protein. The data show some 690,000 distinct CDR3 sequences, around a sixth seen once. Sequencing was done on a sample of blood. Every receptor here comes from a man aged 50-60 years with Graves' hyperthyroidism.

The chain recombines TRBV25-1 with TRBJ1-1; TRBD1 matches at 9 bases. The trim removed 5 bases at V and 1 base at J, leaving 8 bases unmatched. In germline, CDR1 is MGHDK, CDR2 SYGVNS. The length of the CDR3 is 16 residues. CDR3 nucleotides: TGTGCCAGCAGTTTTCACAGGGGGCTGGAGAACACTGAAGCTTTCTTT. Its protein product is CASSFHRGLENTEAFF.

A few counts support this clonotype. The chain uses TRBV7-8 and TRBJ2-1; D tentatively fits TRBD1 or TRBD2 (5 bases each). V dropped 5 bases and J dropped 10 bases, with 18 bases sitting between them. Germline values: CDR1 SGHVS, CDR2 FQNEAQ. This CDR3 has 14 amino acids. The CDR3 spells CASSGRGPLREQFF. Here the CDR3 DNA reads TGTGCCAGCAGCGGCCGGGGACCGCTTCGGGAGCAGTTCTTC.

The CDR3: CASSVNYYEQYF. CDR3 in DNA: TGTGCCAGCAGCGTTAACTACTACGAGCAGTACTTC. J is TRBJ2-7 and V is TRBV3-1; no reliable D call. Trimming stripped 5 bases from V and 3 bases from J, with 8 bases between. This CDR3 spans 12 amino acids. Germline-derived CDR1 and CDR2 are LGHDT and YNNKEL (reference sequence).

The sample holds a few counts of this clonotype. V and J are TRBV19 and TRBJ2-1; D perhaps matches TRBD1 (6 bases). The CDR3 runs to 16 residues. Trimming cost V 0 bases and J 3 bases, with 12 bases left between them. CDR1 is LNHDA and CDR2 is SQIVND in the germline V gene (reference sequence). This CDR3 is CASSIEDSLIYNEQFF. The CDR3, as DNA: TGTGCCAGTAGTATAGAGGACAGCTTAATCTACAATGAGCAGTTCTTC.

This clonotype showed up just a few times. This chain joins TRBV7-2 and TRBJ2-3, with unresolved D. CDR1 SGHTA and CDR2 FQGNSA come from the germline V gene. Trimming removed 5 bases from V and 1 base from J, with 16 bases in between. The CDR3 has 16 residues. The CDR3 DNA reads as TGTGCCAGCAGCGTAGAGCAGGCGCTAGGCACAGATACGCAGTATTTT. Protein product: CASSVEQALGTDTQYF.

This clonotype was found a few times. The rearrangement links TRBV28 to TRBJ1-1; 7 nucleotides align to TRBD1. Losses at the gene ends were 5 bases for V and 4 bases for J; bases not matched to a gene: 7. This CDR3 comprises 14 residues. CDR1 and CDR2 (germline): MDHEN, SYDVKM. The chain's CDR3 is CASSPGQMTTEAFF. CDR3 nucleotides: TGTGCCAGCAGTCCGGGACAGATGACCACTGAAGCTTTCTTT.

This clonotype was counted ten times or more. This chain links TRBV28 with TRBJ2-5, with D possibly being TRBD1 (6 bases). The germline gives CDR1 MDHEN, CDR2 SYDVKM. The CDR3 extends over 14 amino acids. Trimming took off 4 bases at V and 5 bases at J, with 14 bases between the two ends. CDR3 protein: CASSSYREGETQYF. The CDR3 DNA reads TGTGCCAGCAGTTCATACAGGGAAGGGGAGACCCAGTACTTC.

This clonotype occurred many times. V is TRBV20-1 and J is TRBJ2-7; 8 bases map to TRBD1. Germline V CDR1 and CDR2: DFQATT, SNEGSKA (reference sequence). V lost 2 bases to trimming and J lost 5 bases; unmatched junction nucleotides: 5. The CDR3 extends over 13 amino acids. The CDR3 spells CSARQGAIDEQYF. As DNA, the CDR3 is TGCAGTGCTAGACAGGGGGCTATCGACGAGCAGTACTTC.

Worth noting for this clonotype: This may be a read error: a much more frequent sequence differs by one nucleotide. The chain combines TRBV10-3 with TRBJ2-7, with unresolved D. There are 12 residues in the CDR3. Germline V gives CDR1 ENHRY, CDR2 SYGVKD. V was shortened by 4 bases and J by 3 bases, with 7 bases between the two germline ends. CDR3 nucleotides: TGTGCCATCAGTGCAGAGAGCTACGAGCAGTACTTC. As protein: CAISAESYEQYF.

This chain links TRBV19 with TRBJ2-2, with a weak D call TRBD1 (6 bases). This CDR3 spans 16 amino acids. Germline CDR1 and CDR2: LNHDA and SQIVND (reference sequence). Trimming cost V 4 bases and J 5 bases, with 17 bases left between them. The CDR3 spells CASSRRQDLNTGELFF. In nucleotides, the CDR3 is TGTGCCAGTAGTAGACGACAGGACCTTAATACCGGGGAGCTGTTTTTT. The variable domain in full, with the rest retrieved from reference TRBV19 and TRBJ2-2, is DGGITQSPKYLFRKEGQNVTLSCEQNLNHDAMYWYRQDPGQGLRLIYYSQIVNDFQKGDIAEGYSVSREKKESFPLTVTSAQKNPTAFYLCASSRRQDLNTGELFFGEGSRLTVL.

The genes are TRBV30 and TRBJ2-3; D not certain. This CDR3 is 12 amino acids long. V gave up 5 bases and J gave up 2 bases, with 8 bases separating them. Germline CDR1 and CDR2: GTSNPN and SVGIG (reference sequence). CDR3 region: CAWELYTDTQYF. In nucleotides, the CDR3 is TGTGCCTGGGAACTCTACACAGATACGCAGTATTTT.

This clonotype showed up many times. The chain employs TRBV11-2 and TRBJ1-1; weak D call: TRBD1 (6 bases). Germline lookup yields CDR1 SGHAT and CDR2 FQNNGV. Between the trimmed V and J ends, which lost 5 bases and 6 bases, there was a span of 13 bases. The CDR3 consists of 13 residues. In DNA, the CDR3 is TGTGCCAGCAGCCCCGGGGGGGGCCCTGAAGCTTTCTTT. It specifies CASSPGGGPEAFF.

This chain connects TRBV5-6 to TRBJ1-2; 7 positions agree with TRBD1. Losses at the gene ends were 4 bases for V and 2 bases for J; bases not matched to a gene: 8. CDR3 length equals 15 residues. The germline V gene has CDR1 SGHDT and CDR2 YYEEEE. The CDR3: CASSPRSGQNYGYTF. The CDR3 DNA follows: TGTGCCAGCAGCCCTCGTTCGGGACAGAACTATGGCTACACCTTC.

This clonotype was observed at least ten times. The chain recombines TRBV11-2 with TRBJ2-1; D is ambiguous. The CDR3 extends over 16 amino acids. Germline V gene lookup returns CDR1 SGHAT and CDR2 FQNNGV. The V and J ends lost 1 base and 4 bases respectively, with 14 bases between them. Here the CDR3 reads CASSLGPRIGYNEQFF. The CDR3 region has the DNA TGTGCCAGCAGCTTAGGTCCGAGGATAGGTTACAATGAGCAGTTCTTC.